The 6 T cell receptor beta chains reported below all come from one sample, sequenced in a study of blood T cell repertoires in COVID-19. Sequenced by immunoSEQ multiplex PCR; TCRdb stores in-frame clones only, minus some. Of 200,000 or so clones in the sample, almost 80% were seen once. The material sequenced was peripheral blood. The receptor source for this set is a man between 60 and 75 years old with active or convalescent COVID-19.

V gene TRBV9 combines with J gene TRBJ2-2; 7 nucleotides match TRBD2. Looked up from germline, CDR1 is SGDLS and CDR2 is YYNGEE. V dropped 3 bases and J dropped 4; count of bases not matched to a gene: 9. The CDR3 has 16 amino acids. The CDR3 is CASSARGGEFTGELFF. CDR3 nucleotide sequence: TGTGCCAGCAGCGCCCGTGGGGGGGAGTTCACCGGGGAGCTGTTTTTT.

This chain joins TRBV28 and TRBJ1-1; D call uncertain. This CDR3 has 12 residues. The germline V and J ends were trimmed by 7 bases and 8 bases, with 14 bases remaining between them. The V gene's germline CDR1 is MDHEN and CDR2 SYDVKM. For the CDR3, the DNA is TGTGCCAGCAAGGCCCGGGAGACGGAAGCTTTCTTT. The encoded protein is CASKARETEAFF.

This clone came up once. This chain uses TRBV5-1 with TRBJ2-2; tentatively, D is TRBD2 (5 bases). V lost 6 bases and J 0 bases, leaving 12 bases between the germline ends. The V gene's germline CDR1 is SGHRS and CDR2 YFSETQ. The CDR3 sequence is 15 residues long. CDR3 coding DNA: TGCGCCAGCAAGGAGCTAGCCACGAACACCGGGGAGCTGTTTTTT. Encoded protein: CASKELATNTGELFF.

The chain has TRBV19 and TRBJ1-5; D call uncertain. Germline V gene lookup returns CDR1 LNHDA and CDR2 SQIVND (reference sequence). The CDR3 runs to 13 residues. With 3 bases removed from V and 7 bases from J, the gap between germline ends came to 10 bases. CDR3: CASSITIGQPQHF. CDR3 DNA sequence: TGTGCCAGTAGTATTACGATTGGCCAGCCCCAGCATTTT.

The chain employs TRBV9 and TRBJ2-7; no definite D call. Trimming stripped 0 bases from V and 4 bases from J, with 8 bases between. The CDR3 length is 13 residues. CDR1 is SGDLS and CDR2 is YYNGEE in the germline V gene. The CDR3 loop reads CASSVGPRYEQYF. As DNA, the CDR3 is TGTGCCAGCAGCGTAGGTCCGCGGTACGAGCAGTACTTC. Filled out from reference TRBV9 and TRBJ2-7, the complete variable domain reads DSGVTQTPKHLITATGQRVTLRCSPRSGDLSVYWYQQSLDQGLQFLIQYYNGEERAKGNILERFSAQQFPDLHSELNLSSLELGDSALYFCASSVGPRYEQYFGPGTRLTVT.

The chain has TRBV6-6 and TRBJ2-2; a possible D gene is TRBD2 (6 bases). The V end lost 7 bases, the J end lost 3 bases, and 12 bases lay between the germline ends. Germline V gene lookup returns CDR1 MNHNY and CDR2 SVGAGI (reference sequence). There are 14 residues in the CDR3. Here the CDR3 reads CASIRRVDTGELFF. The DNA of the CDR3 is TGTGCCAGCATCAGGAGGGTGGACACCGGGGAGCTGTTTTTT.